Each of the 5 T cell receptor beta chains below was sequenced from the same sample in a study of blood T cell repertoires in COVID-19. The table came from immunoSEQ multiplex PCR; TCRdb's copy has only in-frame clones and leaves some out. Of roughly 330,000 clones detected, 80% to 90% appear once; the ten largest clones hold roughly 5%. Sequenced input: PBMCs or T cells enriched from blood (not recorded which). These receptors all stem from a woman in her twenties or thirties who had recovered from COVID-19.

This chain links TRBV19 with TRBJ1-2, with a tentative D call TRBD1 (5 bases). CDR1 is LNHDA, CDR2 SQIVND, per germline (reference sequence). The CDR3 runs 14 residues. Trimming shortened V by 5 bases and J by 2 bases, and 12 bases separated the two germline ends. The CDR3 DNA reads as TGTGCCAGTAGTTTCGCAGGGAAGAACTATGGCTACACCTTC. Amino acid sequence: CASSFAGKNYGYTF.

This clone was seen only a few times. Other nucleotide sequences in the sample specify the same CDR3. This chain connects TRBV18 to TRBJ1-1; D is possibly TRBD1 (5 bases). Trimming took off 2 bases at V and 1 base at J, with 5 bases between the two ends. Germline CDR1 is KGHSH and CDR2 is LQKENI. The CDR3 runs to 13 residues. The CDR3 coding sequence is TGTGCCAGCTCACCAGGACAGAACACTGAAGCTTTCTTT. It codes for CASSPGQNTEAFF.

Here the CDR3 reads CASRQGGTQYF. The CDR3 DNA reads as TGTGCCAGCAGACAGGGGGGGACCCAGTACTTC. The chain recombines TRBV25-1 with TRBJ2-5, with 8 bases that match TRBD1. This CDR3 spans 11 amino acids. Losses at the gene ends were 6 bases for V and 7 bases for J; bases not matched to a gene: 1. The germline V gene has CDR1 MGHDK and CDR2 SYGVNS.

V is TRBV19 and J is TRBJ1-5; tentative D call: TRBD1 (5 bases). There are 15 residues in the CDR3. The germline V and J ends were trimmed by 3 bases and 7 bases, with 16 bases remaining between them. Germline V gene data show CDR1 as LNHDA and CDR2 as SQIVND (reference sequence). Here the CDR3 DNA reads TGTGCCAGTAGTATCGAAGGGGAAGTCGAACAGCCCCAGCATTTT. Amino acid sequence: CASSIEGEVEQPQHF.

In this sample, this clone turned up once. The V and J genes are TRBV6-5 and TRBJ1-5; 7 bases line up with TRBD1. Germline V gene data show CDR1 as MNHEY and CDR2 as SVGAGI. V lost 6 bases, J lost 5 bases, and 10 bases stayed unmatched. The CDR3 has 15 amino acids. CDR3 sequence reads: CASSRHPTGDQPQHF. The CDR3 coding sequence is TGTGCCAGCAGCCGCCACCCTACAGGGGATCAGCCCCAGCATTTT.